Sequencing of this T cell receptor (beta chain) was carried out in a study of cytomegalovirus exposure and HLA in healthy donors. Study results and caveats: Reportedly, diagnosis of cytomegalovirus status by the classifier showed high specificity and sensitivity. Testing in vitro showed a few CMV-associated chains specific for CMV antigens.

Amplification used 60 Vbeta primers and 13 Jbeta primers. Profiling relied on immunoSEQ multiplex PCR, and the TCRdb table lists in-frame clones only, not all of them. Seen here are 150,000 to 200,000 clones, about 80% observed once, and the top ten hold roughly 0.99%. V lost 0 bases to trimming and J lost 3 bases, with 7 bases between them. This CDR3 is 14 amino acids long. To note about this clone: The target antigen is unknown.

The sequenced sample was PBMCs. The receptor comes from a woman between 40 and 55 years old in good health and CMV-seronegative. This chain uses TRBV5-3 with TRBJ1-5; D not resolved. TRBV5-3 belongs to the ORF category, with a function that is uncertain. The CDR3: CARSLEQINQPQHF. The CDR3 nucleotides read TGTGCCAGAAGCTTGGAACAGATCAATCAGCCCCAGCATTTT.